This T cell receptor beta chain was recorded in a study of cytomegalovirus exposure and HLA in healthy donors. The primer mix had 60 Vbeta and 13 Jbeta primers. Original methodology: Around 11 million shared chains were among the 60 million to 80 million unique TCR beta chains that a later analysis counted. The assay was immunoSEQ multiplex PCR, and TCRdb's table has in-frame clones only and misses some. That table is the source of V, J and clone size, and D and trimming were worked out from the DNA. This sample yields around 100,000 clones, of which just under 80% are seen a single time; about 4.5% belongs to the top ten. V dropped 0 bases and J dropped 2 bases, with 13 bases sitting between them. The CDR3 spans 15 residues. Germline CDR1 and CDR2: GTSNPN and SVGIG (reference sequence).

The clonotype was recovered from a male donor in good health and CMV-seropositive. V is TRBV30 and J is TRBJ1-2; D possibly corresponds to TRBD1 (5 bases). The sequencing sample was made of PBMCs. The CDR3 loop is CAWSVRTTLNYGYTF. CDR3 bases: TGTGCCTGGAGTGTACGGACAACGTTAAACTATGGCTACACCTTC.